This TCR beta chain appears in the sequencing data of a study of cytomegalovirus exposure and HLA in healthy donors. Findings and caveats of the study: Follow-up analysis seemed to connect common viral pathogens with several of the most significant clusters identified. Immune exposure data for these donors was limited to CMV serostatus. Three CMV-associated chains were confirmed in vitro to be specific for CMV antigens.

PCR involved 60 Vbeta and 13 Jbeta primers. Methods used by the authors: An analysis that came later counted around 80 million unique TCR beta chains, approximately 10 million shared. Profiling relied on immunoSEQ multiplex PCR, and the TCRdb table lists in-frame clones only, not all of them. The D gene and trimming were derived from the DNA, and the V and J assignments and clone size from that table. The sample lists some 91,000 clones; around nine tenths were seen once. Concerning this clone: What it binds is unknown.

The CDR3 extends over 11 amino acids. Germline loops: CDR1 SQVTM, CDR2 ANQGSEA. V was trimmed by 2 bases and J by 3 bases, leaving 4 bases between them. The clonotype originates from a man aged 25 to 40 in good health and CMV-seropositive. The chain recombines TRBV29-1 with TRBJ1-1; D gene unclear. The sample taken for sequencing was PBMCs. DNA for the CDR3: TGCAGCGTTGAATCAGACACTGAAGCTTTCTTT. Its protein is CSVESDTEAFF.